The rows below give T cell receptor beta chains drawn from one sample of a study of T cell changes during pregnancy in multiple sclerosis. This table comes from immunoSEQ multiplex PCR, and its TCRdb copy is limited to in-frame clones, with some not included. The table records 29,000 or so clones, about 89% of them present only once. The source material was CD8+ T cells from peripheral blood mononuclear cells, sampled after pregnancy. The receptors were gathered from a female donor with multiple sclerosis, enrolled in a pregnancy study. The CDR3 runs from the conserved cysteine through the conserved F or W. D genes are given only for firm matches. Rows may omit the clone size; those that give it use once, few, many or a size class.

J gene: TRBJ2-6
clone size: .
CDR3 length: 15
V gene: TRBV6-5
D gene: .
CDR3 DNA: TGTGCCAGCTTCACAGGGTCCTCTGGGGCCAACGTCCTGACTTTC
CDR3 protein: CASFTGSSGANVLTF

J gene: TRBJ2-7
clone size: .
CDR3 length: 12
V gene: TRBV29-1
D gene: .
CDR3 DNA: TGCAGCGTTGAGGCCGGGACCTACGAGCAGTACTTC
CDR3 protein: CSVEAGTYEQYF

J gene: TRBJ1-1
clone size: .
CDR3 length: 15
V gene: TRBV4-3
D gene: .
CDR3 DNA: TGCGCCAGCAGCCAAGCGGGACCGGGAGGACCTGAAGCTTTCTTT
CDR3 protein: CASSQAGPGGPEAFF

J gene: TRBJ2-7
clone size: .
CDR3 length: 15
V gene: TRBV7-9
D gene: TRBD2
CDR3 DNA: TGTGCCAGCAGCTTAGCCGTCGGGACTACCTGGGAGCAGTACTTC
CDR3 protein: CASSLAVGTTWEQYF

J gene: TRBJ2-3
clone size: once
CDR3 length: 14
V gene: TRBV2
D gene: .
CDR3 DNA: TGTGCCAGATTCAGCGGACGGGAGACAGATACGCAGTATTTT
CDR3 protein: CARFSGRETDTQYF

J gene: TRBJ2-7
clone size: .
CDR3 length: 15
V gene: TRBV19
D gene: TRBD2
CDR3 DNA: TGTGCCAGTAGTGTTAGCGGGAGTTATACCTACGAGCAGTACTTC
CDR3 protein: CASSVSGSYTYEQYF

J gene: TRBJ2-1
clone size: .
CDR3 length: 13
V gene: TRBV6-1
D gene: TRBD2
CDR3 DNA: TGTGCCAGCAGAACTAGCGGGAGTAATGAGCAGTTCTTC
CDR3 protein: CASRTSGSNEQFF

J gene: TRBJ2-1
clone size: .
CDR3 length: 17
V gene: TRBV2
D gene: TRBD2
CDR3 DNA: TGTGCCAGCAGTGAGACTAGCGGGTGGACTGGGCGGGATGAGCAGTTCTTC
CDR3 protein: CASSETSGWTGRDEQFF

J gene: TRBJ2-3
clone size: .
CDR3 length: 15
V gene: TRBV5-6
D gene: .
CDR3 DNA: TGTGCCAGCAGCTTCGGAACTATAAGCACAGATACGCAGTATTTT
CDR3 protein: CASSFGTISTDTQYF

J gene: TRBJ2-1
clone size: once
CDR3 length: 15
V gene: TRBV4-3
D gene: TRBD2
CDR3 DNA: TGCGCCAGCAGCCCTAGCGGGAGCTCCTACAATGAGCAGTTCTTC
CDR3 protein: CASSPSGSSYNEQFF

J gene: TRBJ2-1
clone size: .
CDR3 length: 19
V gene: TRBV10-3
D gene: .
CDR3 DNA: TGTGCCATCAGTGAGTCGTATGTCAGGGTTCGGGTCTCCTACAATGAGCAGTTCTTC
CDR3 protein: CAISESYVRVRVSYNEQFF

J gene: TRBJ2-7
clone size: .
CDR3 length: 13
V gene: TRBV10-3
D gene: .
CDR3 DNA: TGTGCCATCAGTGATTCGACAGATACCGAGCAGTACTTC
CDR3 protein: CAISDSTDTEQYF

J gene: TRBJ2-1
clone size: medium-sized
CDR3 length: 14
V gene: TRBV4-1
D gene: .
CDR3 DNA: TGCGCCAGCAGCCCCCGATTTCCCAGCAATGAGCAGTTCTTC
CDR3 protein: CASSPRFPSNEQFF

J gene: TRBJ2-5
clone size: once
CDR3 length: 10
V gene: TRBV29-1
D gene: .
CDR3 DNA: TGCAGCGCTGGAGGGGAGACCCAGTACTTC
CDR3 protein: CSAGGETQYF

J gene: TRBJ2-3
clone size: .
CDR3 length: 17
V gene: TRBV4-1
D gene: .
CDR3 DNA: TGCGCCAGCAGCCAGATGGCGGGATACTTTAGCACAGATACGCAGTATTTT
CDR3 protein: CASSQMAGYFSTDTQYF

J gene: TRBJ2-7
clone size: .
CDR3 length: 15
V gene: TRBV5-6
D gene: .
CDR3 DNA: TGTGCCAGCAGCTTGGGTCAGGGAGGCGTCTACGAGCAGTACTTC
CDR3 protein: CASSLGQGGVYEQYF

J gene: TRBJ2-1
clone size: medium-sized
CDR3 length: 15
V gene: TRBV7-6
D gene: TRBD2
CDR3 DNA: TGTGCCAGCAGCCCCCGGGCTAGCGGGAGTGATGAGCAGTTCTTC
CDR3 protein: CASSPRASGSDEQFF

J gene: TRBJ2-7
clone size: few
CDR3 length: 14
V gene: TRBV5-8
D gene: TRBD1
CDR3 DNA: TGTGCCAGCAGTTCTGACAGGGGTGAGCGGGAGCAGTACTTC
CDR3 protein: CASSSDRGEREQYF

J gene: TRBJ2-1
clone size: .
CDR3 length: 13
V gene: TRBV4-3
D gene: .
CDR3 DNA: TGCGCCAGCAGCCAAGATCTGCAGAATGAGCAGTTCTTC
CDR3 protein: CASSQDLQNEQFF

J gene: TRBJ2-7
clone size: .
CDR3 length: 16
V gene: TRBV5-6
D gene: TRBD2
CDR3 DNA: TGTGCCAGCAGCTCGCCAGCGGGACTCTCGCCCTACGAGCAGTACTTC
CDR3 protein: CASSSPAGLSPYEQYF

J gene: TRBJ1-5
clone size: once
CDR3 length: 14
V gene: TRBV15
D gene: .
CDR3 DNA: TGTGCCACCAGTGAGAAACCGGGCAATCAGCCCCAGCATTTT
CDR3 protein: CATSEKPGNQPQHF

J gene: TRBJ2-7
clone size: .
CDR3 length: 14
V gene: TRBV13
D gene: .
CDR3 DNA: TGTGCCAGCAGTTCTCGACTAGTAGCCTACGAGCAGTACTTC
CDR3 protein: CASSSRLVAYEQYF

J gene: TRBJ2-4
clone size: .
CDR3 length: 16
V gene: TRBV29-1
D gene: .
CDR3 DNA: TGCAGCGTTGAAGAACCGGAGGGTGTAGCCAAAAACATTCAGTACTTC
CDR3 protein: CSVEEPEGVAKNIQYF

J gene: TRBJ1-2
clone size: .
CDR3 length: 18
V gene: TRBV4-3
D gene: .
CDR3 DNA: TGCGCCAGCAGCCAAGATGCGGGCCCGCAGGGGCGCCACTATGGCTACACCTTC
CDR3 protein: CASSQDAGPQGRHYGYTF